The clone carrying this TCR beta chain was seen once. The antigen is undetermined. This CDR3 is built from 14 residues. Per the germline V gene, CDR1 is LNHDA and CDR2 is SQIVND (reference sequence). V was trimmed by 6 bases and J by 6 bases, leaving 15 bases between them. TCRdb's table, derived via immunoSEQ multiplex PCR, lists solely in-frame clones and lacks some. The table records just under 90,000 clones, 80% to 90% of them present only once. The data were obtained in a study of T cell responses to AZD1222 COVID-19 vaccine. Whole-study results and caveats: Reportedly, nearly half the spike-specific TCRs target unmutated variant regions. When two AZD1222 doses had been given, Spike-specific TCR breadth and depth rose. Baseline seropositivity occurred in only a handful of AZD1222 recipients. No day 14 peak samples; only post-peak repertoires were characterized.

This TCR was recovered from an adult in good health. The sample was peripheral blood, taken on day 0 of MenACWY control vaccination. The chain carries TRBV19 and TRBJ1-5, with D perhaps matching TRBD1 (5 bases). CDR3 residues: CASSQGEGSQPQHF. The CDR3 DNA follows: TGTGCCAGTAGCCAGGGTGAGGGGAGTCAGCCCCAGCATTTT.